The sequence of this TCR beta chain was determined in a study of T cell responses to AZD1222 COVID-19 vaccine. The CDR3 totals 14 residues. V gave up 5 bases and J gave up 5 bases; unmatched junction bases: 10. Germline V lookup: CDR1 GTSNPN, CDR2 SVGIG (reference sequence). Produced via immunoSEQ multiplex PCR; TCRdb's table is partial and in-frame only. The table records around 160,000 clones, about 93% of them present only once. The rearrangement links TRBV30 to TRBJ1-1, with 8 positions matching TRBD1. This TCR was recovered from an adult in good health. The source material was peripheral blood, sampled on day 0 of AZD1222 vaccination. The CDR3 DNA is TGTGCCTGGTATACCCTCAGGGGGCGGACTGAAGCTTTCTTT. As protein: CAWYTLRGRTEAFF.